The following is a T cell receptor (beta chain) sequence with its context. Its antigen is still unknown. These data originate in a study of cytotoxic CD8 clonotypes in ibrutinib-treated CLL. The ends were cut back, 4 bases at V and 1 base at J, with 8 bases in the middle. The germline V gene has CDR1 SGHAT and CDR2 FQNNGV. The length of the CDR3 is 13 residues. General study results and limits: Public clonotypes proved infrequent, and on treatment they shrank or remained steady. At ibrutinib response, clonality increased, and at progression it declined back toward baseline.

Target depth was 1 in 200,000 to 1 in 1 million T cells, about 10x per clonotype. The protocol was immunoSEQ multiplex PCR, while the TCRdb copy is restricted to in-frame clones and leaves out a portion. The table lists about 97,000 clones, more than 70% of them singletons, with around 23% in the top ten. The input for sequencing was PBMCs, taken after 24 months of ibrutinib treatment. The source of this sequence is a human donor with chronic lymphocytic leukemia. This rearrangement joins TRBV11-2 to TRBJ2-7, with D unresolved. The CDR3 here is CASSSGRSYEQYF. The CDR3 bases are TGTGCCAGCAGCTCCGGACGGTCCTACGAGCAGTACTTC.